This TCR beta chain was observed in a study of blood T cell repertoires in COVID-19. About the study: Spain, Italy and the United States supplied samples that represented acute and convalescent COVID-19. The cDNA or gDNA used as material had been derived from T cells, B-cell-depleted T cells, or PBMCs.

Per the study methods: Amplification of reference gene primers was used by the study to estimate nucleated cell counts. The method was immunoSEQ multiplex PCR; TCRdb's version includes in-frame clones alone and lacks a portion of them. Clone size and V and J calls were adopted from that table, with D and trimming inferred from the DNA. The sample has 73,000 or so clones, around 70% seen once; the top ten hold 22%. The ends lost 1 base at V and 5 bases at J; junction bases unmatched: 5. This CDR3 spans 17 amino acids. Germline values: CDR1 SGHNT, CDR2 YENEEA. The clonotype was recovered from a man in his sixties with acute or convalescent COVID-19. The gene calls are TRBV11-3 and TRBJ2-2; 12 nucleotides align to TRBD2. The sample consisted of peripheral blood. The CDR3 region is CASSLAALAGGTGELFF. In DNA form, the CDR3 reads TGTGCCAGCAGCTTAGCGGCACTAGCGGGAGGAACCGGGGAGCTGTTTTTT. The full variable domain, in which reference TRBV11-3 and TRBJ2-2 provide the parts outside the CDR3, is EAGVVQSPRYKIIEKKQPVAFWCNPISGHNTLYWYLQNLGQGPELLIRYENEEAVDDSQLPKDRFSAERLKGVDSTLKIQPAELGDSAVYLCASSLAALAGGTGELFFGEGSRLTVL.